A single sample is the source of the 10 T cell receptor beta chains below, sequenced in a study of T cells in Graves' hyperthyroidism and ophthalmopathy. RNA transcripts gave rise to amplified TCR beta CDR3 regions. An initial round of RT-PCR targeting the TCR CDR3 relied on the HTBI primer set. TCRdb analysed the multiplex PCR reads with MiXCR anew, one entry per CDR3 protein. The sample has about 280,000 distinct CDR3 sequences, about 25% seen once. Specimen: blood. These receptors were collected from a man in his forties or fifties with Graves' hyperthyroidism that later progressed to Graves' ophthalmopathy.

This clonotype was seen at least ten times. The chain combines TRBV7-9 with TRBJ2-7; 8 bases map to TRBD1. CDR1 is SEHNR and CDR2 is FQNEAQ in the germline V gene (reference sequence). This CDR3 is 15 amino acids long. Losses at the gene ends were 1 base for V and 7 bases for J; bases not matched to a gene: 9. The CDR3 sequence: CASSLGAGGSWEQYF. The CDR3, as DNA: TGTGCCAGCAGCTTAGGGGCAGGGGGCTCATGGGAGCAGTACTTC.

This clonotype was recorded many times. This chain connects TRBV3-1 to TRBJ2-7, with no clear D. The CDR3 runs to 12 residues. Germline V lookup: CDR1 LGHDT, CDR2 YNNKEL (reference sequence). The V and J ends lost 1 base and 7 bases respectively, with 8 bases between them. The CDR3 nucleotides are TGTGCCAGCAGCCAAGCTGTGGGGGAGCAGTACTTC. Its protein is CASSQAVGEQYF.

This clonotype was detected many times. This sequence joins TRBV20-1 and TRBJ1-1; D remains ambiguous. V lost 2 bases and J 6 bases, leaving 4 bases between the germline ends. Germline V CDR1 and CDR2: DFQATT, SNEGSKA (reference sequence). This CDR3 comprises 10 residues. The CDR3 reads CSARSAEAFF. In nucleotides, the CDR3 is TGCAGTGCTAGATCGGCTGAAGCTTTCTTT.

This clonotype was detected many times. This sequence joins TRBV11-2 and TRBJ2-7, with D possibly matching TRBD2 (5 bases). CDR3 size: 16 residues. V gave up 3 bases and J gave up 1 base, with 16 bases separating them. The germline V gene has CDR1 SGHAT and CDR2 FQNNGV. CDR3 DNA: TGTGCCAGCAGCTTTTTAGGGAGTCTCCTATCCTACGAGCAGTACTTC. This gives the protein CASSFLGSLLSYEQYF.

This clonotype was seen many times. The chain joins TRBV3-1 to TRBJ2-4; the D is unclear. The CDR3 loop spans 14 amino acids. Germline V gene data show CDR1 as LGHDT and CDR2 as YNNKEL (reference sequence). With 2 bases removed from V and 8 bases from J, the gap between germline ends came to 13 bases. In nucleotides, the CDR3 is TGTGCCAGCAGCCAAATGCCTGGGCCCTACATTCAGTACTTC. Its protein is CASSQMPGPYIQYF.

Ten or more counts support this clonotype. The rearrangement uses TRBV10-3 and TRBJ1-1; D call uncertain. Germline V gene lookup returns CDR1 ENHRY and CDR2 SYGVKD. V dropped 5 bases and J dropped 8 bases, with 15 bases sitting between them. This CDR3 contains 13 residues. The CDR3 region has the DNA TGTGCCATCAGTCTCGAAGGGAACGGCGAAGCTTTCTTT. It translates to CAISLEGNGEAFF.

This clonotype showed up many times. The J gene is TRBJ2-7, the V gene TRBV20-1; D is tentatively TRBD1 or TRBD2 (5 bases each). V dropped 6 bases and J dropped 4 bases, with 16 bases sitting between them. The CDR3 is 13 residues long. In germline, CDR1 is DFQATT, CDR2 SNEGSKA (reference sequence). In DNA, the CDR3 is TGCAGTGCCCCTATCTCCTGGGGGTACGAGCAGTACTTC. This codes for CSAPISWGYEQYF.

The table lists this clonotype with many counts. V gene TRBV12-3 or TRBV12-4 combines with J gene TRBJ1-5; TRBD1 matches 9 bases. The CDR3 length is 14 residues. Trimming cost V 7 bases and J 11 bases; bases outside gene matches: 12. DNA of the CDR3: TGTGCCAGCATCAAACAGGGGGCAATGGGGGCCCAGCATTTT. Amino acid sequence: CASIKQGAMGAQHF.

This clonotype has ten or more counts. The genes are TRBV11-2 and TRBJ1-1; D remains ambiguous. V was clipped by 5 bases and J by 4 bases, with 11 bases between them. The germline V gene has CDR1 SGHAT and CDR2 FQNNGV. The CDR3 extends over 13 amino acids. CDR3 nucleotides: TGTGCCAGCAGCCATTTCAGGAGCACTGAAGCTTTCTTT. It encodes CASSHFRSTEAFF.

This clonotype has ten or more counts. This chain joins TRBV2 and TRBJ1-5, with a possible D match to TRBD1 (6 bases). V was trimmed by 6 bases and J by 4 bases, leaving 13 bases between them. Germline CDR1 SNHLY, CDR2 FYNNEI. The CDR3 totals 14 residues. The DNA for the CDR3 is TGTGCCAGCAGCACAGGGAATCAAAATCAGCCCCAGCATTTT. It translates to CASSTGNQNQPQHF.